The T cell receptor beta chain under discussion was sequenced for a study of blood T cell repertoires in COVID-19. Overall study: Spain, Italy and the United States supplied samples that represented acute and convalescent COVID-19. In each case, the material was cDNA or gDNA derived from T cells, B-cell-depleted T cells, or PBMCs.

The CDR3 is made up of 14 amino acids. V gave up 5 bases and J gave up 3 bases, with 11 bases separating them. CDR1 is SGHVS, CDR2 FQNEAQ, per germline. As handled by the study authors: By means of reference gene primer amplification, nucleated cell counts were estimated. Clones were sequenced by immunoSEQ multiplex PCR, and TCRdb holds only the in-frame ones, with some missing. That table gives V, J and clone size, and the DNA gave D and trimming. The table records 150,000 or so clones, around 80% of them present only once. The specimen was peripheral blood. V and J are TRBV7-8 and TRBJ1-5, with a possible D match to TRBD1 (6 bases). This receptor was identified in a woman in her forties or fifties with acute or convalescent COVID-19. The CDR3 DNA reads as TGTGCCAGCAGCAAAACAGGGAACAATCAGCCCCAGCATTTT. Protein: CASSKTGNNQPQHF.